Below, one TCR beta chain is given with its context. The data originate from a study of cytomegalovirus exposure and HLA in healthy donors. The study ran its PCR with 60 Vbeta and 13 Jbeta primers. Method: immunoSEQ multiplex PCR; TCRdb's copy keeps in-frame clones and lacks some. The repertoire holds 200,000 or so clones, with about four fifths as singletons. Trimming removed 1 base from V and 6 bases from J; junction bases left unmatched: 9. The germline V gene encodes CDR1 SGHRS and CDR2 YFSETQ. This CDR3 comprises 16 residues. The sequence came from a boy aged 2 to 10 in good health and CMV-seronegative. Sequenced: PBMCs. The rearrangement links TRBV5-1 to TRBJ2-3; 9 bases are shared with TRBD2. The DNA of the CDR3 is TGCGCCAGCAGCTTGTTCGCGGGGGGGCTTTCGGATACGCAGTATTTT. This gives the protein CASSLFAGGLSDTQYF.